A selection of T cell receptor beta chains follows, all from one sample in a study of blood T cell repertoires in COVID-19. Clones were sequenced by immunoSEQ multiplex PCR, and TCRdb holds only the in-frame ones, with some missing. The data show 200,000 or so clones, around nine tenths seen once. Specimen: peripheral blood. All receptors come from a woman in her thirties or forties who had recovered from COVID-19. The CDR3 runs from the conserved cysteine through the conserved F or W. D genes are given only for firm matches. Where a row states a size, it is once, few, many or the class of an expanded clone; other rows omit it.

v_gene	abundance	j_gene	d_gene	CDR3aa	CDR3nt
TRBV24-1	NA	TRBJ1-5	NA	CATSDNIGNQPQHF	TGTGCCACCAGTGATAACATCGGCAATCAGCCCCAGCATTTT
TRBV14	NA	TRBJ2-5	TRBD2	CASSHLGGGHQETQYF	TGTGCCAGCAGCCACTTAGGCGGGGGGCACCAAGAGACCCAGTACTTC
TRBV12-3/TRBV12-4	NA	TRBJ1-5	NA	CASSSSGEQPQHF	NA
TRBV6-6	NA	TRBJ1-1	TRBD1	CASSPNGQGKGVSEAFF	TGTGCCAGCAGTCCAAACGGACAGGGTAAGGGGGTATCTGAAGCTTTCTTT
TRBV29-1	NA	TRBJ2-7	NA	CSVEEATGKVELGEQYF	TGCAGCGTTGAAGAGGCAACAGGGAAAGTGGAGTTGGGCGAGCAGTACTTC
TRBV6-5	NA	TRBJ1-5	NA	CASRPSDYSNQPQHF	TGTGCCAGCAGGCCTTCAGACTATAGCAATCAGCCCCAGCATTTT
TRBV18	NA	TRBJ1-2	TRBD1	CASSPQGAHGYTF	TGTGCCAGCTCACCTCAGGGGGCGCACGGCTACACCTTC
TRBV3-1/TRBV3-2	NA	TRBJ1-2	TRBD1	CASSQDVRRGRDGYTF	TGTGCCAGCAGCCAAGATGTTCGCAGGGGGCGTGATGGCTACACCTTC
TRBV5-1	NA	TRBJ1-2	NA	CASRLDGGGYTF	TGCGCCAGCAGGCTTGACGGAGGTGGCTACACCTTC
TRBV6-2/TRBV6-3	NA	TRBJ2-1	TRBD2	CASSYRVGLAGVTGNEQFF	TGTGCCAGCAGTTACCGGGTCGGACTAGCGGGAGTAACGGGCAATGAGCAGTTCTTC
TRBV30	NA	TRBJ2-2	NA	CAWRPGTNTGELFF	TGTGCCTGGAGACCAGGGACGAACACCGGGGAGCTGTTTTTT
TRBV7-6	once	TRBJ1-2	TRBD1	CASSSTTGTGAGYGYTF	TGTGCCAGCAGCTCCACCACCGGGACAGGGGCCGGCTATGGCTACACCTTC
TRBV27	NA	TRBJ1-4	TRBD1	CASSLRDRAEKLFF	TGTGCCAGCAGCTTACGGGACAGGGCTGAAAAACTGTTTTTT
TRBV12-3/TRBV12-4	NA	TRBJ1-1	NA	CASSFGMNTEAFF	TGTGCCAGCAGTTTCGGGATGAACACTGAAGCTTTCTTT
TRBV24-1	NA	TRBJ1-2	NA	CATPQGNYGYTF	TGTGCCACCCCCCAGGGGAACTATGGCTACACCTTC
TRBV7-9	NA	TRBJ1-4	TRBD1	CASSLPGQVNEKLFF	TGTGCCAGCAGCTTGCCGGGACAGGTTAATGAAAAACTGTTTTTT
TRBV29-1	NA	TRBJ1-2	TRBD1	CSARQGGNYGYTF	TGCAGCGCACGACAGGGGGGGAACTATGGCTACACCTTC
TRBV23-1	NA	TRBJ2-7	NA	CASSQWTATYEQYF	TGCGCCAGCAGTCAGTGGACAGCAACCTACGAGCAGTACTTC
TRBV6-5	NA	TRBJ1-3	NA	CASSYSSGGNTIYF	TGTGCCAGCAGTTACTCCTCAGGGGGAAACACCATATATTTT
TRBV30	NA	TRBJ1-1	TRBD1	CAWRAGQGAAEAFF	TGTGCCTGGAGGGCTGGACAGGGTGCGGCTGAAGCTTTCTTT
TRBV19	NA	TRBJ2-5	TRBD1	CASSPTGTGYQETQYF	TGTGCCAGTAGCCCAACCGGGACAGGCTACCAAGAGACCCAGTACTTC
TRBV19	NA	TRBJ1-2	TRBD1	CASSLQGRNYGYTF	TGTGCCAGTAGCCTACAGGGGAGGAACTATGGCTACACCTTC
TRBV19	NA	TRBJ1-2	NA	CASSSGNYGYTF	TGTGCCAGTAGTTCAGGGAACTATGGCTACACCTTC
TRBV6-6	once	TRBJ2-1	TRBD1	CASRQGQGNFEQFF	TGTGCCAGCAGACAGGGACAGGGGAACTTTGAGCAGTTCTTC
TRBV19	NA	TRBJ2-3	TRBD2	CASSNSGSSTDTQYF	TGTGCCAGTAGTAATAGCGGGAGTAGTACAGATACGCAGTATTTT
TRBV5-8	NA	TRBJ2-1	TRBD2	CASSALTSGRAPRQFF	TGTGCCAGCAGCGCTCTCACTAGCGGGAGGGCCCCTAGGCAGTTCTTC
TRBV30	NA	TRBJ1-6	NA	CAWSVQTGLNSPLHF	TGTGCCTGGAGTGTACAAACAGGGCTGAATTCACCCCTCCACTTT
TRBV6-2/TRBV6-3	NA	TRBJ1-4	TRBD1	CASSRTTGAEKLFF	TGTGCCAGCAGTCGAACGACAGGGGCTGAAAAACTGTTTTTT
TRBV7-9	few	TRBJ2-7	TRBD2	CASSFYAWEGVSEQYF	TGTGCCAGCAGCTTCTACGCTTGGGAGGGCGTCTCCGAGCAGTACTTC
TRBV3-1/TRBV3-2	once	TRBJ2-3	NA	CASSSERTSTDTQYF	TGTGCCAGCAGCTCGGAGCGAACTAGCACAGATACGCAGTATTTT
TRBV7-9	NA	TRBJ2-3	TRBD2	CASLISGIEADTQYF	TGTGCCAGCTTGATAAGCGGGATTGAAGCCGATACGCAGTATTTT
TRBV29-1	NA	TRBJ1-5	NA	CSVGRGEGPQHF	TGCAGCGTTGGGCGGGGGGAAGGGCCCCAGCATTTT
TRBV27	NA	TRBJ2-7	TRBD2	CASSLTSGREQYF	TGTGCCAGCAGTTTGACTAGCGGGAGGGAGCAGTACTTC
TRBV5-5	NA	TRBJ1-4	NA	CASRHSLTVREKLFF	TGTGCCAGCAGACATAGCCTGACAGTCAGGGAAAAACTGTTTTTT
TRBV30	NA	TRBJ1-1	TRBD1	CAWMKDRVGTEAFF	TGTGCCTGGATGAAGGACAGGGTAGGAACTGAAGCTTTCTTT
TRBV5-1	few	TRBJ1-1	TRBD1	CASSFDRGSTEAFF	TGCGCCAGCAGTTTTGACAGGGGTAGCACTGAAGCTTTCTTT